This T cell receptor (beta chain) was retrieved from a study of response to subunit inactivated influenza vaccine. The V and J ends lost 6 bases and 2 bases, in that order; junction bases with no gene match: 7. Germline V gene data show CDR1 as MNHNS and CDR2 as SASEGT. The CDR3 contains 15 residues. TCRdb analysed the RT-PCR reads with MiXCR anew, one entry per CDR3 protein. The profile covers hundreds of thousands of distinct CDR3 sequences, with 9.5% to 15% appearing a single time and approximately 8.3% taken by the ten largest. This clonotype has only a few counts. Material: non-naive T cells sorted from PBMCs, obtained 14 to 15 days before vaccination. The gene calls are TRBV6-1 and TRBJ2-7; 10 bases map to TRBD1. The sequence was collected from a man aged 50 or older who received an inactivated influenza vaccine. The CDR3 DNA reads TGTGCCAGCAGATTCCGGGACAGGGGTACCTACGAGCAGTACTTC. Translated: CASRFRDRGTYEQYF.